This T cell receptor (beta chain) is drawn from a study of shared clonotypes between healthy human individuals. The wider study: The study enrolled two women and a few men aged 18 to 49.

The CDR3 has 13 residues. V was clipped by 6 bases and J by 3 bases; unmatched bases: 4. CDR1 is MDHEN, CDR2 SYDVKM, per germline. Each PCR replicate from the sorted subsets contained roughly 210 ng DNA, which is about 30,000 T cell genomes. The method was immunoSEQ multiplex PCR; TCRdb's version includes in-frame clones alone and lacks a portion of them. The table includes 2 million to 2.5 million clones, around 95% detected once. Sequences were obtained from naive CD4+ T cells sorted from blood. Subset defined: CD45RA+ positively selected. The chain is built from TRBV28 and TRBJ2-7; 8 nucleotides agree with TRBD1. The sequence came from a man aged 18-30 years in good health. This chain's CDR3 is CASRGQDIYEQYF. In DNA, the CDR3 is TGTGCCAGCAGGGGACAGGATATCTACGAGCAGTACTTC.